The present T cell receptor (beta chain) was sequenced within a study of CD8+CD57+ T cells in acquired aplastic anemia. Patients chosen for sequencing had CD8+CD57+ cells that had expanded, as shown by flow cytometry. Looked up from germline, CDR1 is ENHRY and CDR2 is SYGVKD. This CDR3 spans 13 amino acids. V was trimmed by 3 bases and J by 6 bases, leaving 12 bases between them. Genomic DNA provided the template from which TCR beta VDJ and CDR3 profiles were obtained. Each CDR3 protein gets one entry after TCRdb re-called the reads with MiXCR. The repertoire has around 200,000 distinct CDR3 sequences, 48% of them found once; the top ten carry around 2%. A few counts support this clonotype.

The clonotype originates from a human donor with aplastic anemia. The sequenced sample was sorted CD4+, CD8+, or CD8+CD57+ T cells (not recorded which) from PBMCs. This chain uses TRBV10-3 with TRBJ2-7, with D unclear. CDR3 region: CAISDGSDIEQYF. The CDR3 DNA follows: TGTGCCATCAGTGATGGATCCGATATCGAGCAGTACTTC.